This note documents a single TCR beta chain sequence. Its matching antigen is unknown. TCRdb used MiXCR to reprocess the RACE reads, holding one entry per CDR3 protein. The sample includes over 35,000 distinct CDR3 sequences, over 9.5% of them seen just once. The time point here: pre-sensitization, week 0. As for treatment: therapeutic diphenylcyclopropenone sensitization with weekly scalp DPC. Blood sampling occurred before each patch-test application. V lost 5 bases to trimming and J lost 8 bases, with 15 bases between them. Germline values: CDR1 SGHVS, CDR2 FNYEAQ. The CDR3 is 14 amino acids. The data were obtained in a study of human T cells and chemical hapten exposure. Study-level points and caveats: The donor cohort had alopecia, so its immune response may not match that of healthy people.

This material consisted of whole blood, taken in connection with sensitization to the hapten diphenylcyclopropenone (DPC). The sequence was collected from a man between 25 and 39 years old with alopecia areata. Some clones in this sample may be carry-over from other donors' samples. This chain uses TRBV7-6 with TRBJ2-2; weak D call: TRBD1 (5 bases). The chain's CDR3 is CASSGSTVSGELFF. CDR3 bases: TGTGCCAGCAGCGGCTCGACAGTGTCTGGGGAGCTGTTTTTT. Full variable domain (remainder filled in from reference TRBV7-6 and TRBJ2-2): GAGVSQSPRYKVTKRGQDVALRCDPISGHVSLYWYRQALGQGPEFLTYFNYEAQQDKSGLPNDRFSAERPEGSISTLTIQRTEQRDSAMYRCASSGSTVSGELFFGEGSRLTVL.